The sequence of this T cell receptor (beta chain) was determined in a study of T-cell reconstitution after alpha-beta-depleted transplantation in children listed by TCRdb under 2016. Turning to the overall study: Using TCR repertoire profiling, the study followed T-cell immune reconstitution in a quantitative way in children after TCRalphabeta/CD19-depleted allogeneic hematopoietic cell transplantation.

As encoded in the germline V gene (reference sequence), CDR1 is MNHEY while CDR2 is SMNVEV. From its cysteine to its phenylalanine, the CDR3 spans 15 amino acids. Just CDR3 DNA is preserved here, 45 bases in frame from base 1. At the junction V is shortened by 6 bases and J by 5 bases; bases outside the gene matches: 7. Concerning this clonotype itself: The clone's antigen remains unknown. The sample holds no much larger clone one base away, and base qualities are not on file.

Library method: PCR. This sample was sequenced with an Illumina HiSeq 2500. TCR library preparation used molecular barcoding, with unique molecular identifiers applied to normalize quantification of the TCRbeta repertoire. The public reads were reanalyzed by TCRdb: fastp trimming at Q25, MiXCR alignment, in-frame beta chains only. Rows matching on CDR3 protein sequence are summarized as one entry with the most common DNA and genes. The sample contains a few hundred thousand distinct CDR3 sequences, roughly 9% of them found a single time. Of the sample, 5% to 7% is held by the ten largest clones. The starting material was PBMCs from the stem cell graft donor, obtained from the stem cell graft. The clonotype comes from a human donor who donated a stem cell graft to a child with acute lymphoblastic leukemia. The sequence joins TRBV27 to TRBJ2-3; TRBD2 matches 11 bases in the middle. CDR3 reads: CASSNSGGAGDTQYF. The nucleotides are TGTGCCAGCAGCAATAGCGGGGGGGCAGGAGATACGCAGTATTTT.